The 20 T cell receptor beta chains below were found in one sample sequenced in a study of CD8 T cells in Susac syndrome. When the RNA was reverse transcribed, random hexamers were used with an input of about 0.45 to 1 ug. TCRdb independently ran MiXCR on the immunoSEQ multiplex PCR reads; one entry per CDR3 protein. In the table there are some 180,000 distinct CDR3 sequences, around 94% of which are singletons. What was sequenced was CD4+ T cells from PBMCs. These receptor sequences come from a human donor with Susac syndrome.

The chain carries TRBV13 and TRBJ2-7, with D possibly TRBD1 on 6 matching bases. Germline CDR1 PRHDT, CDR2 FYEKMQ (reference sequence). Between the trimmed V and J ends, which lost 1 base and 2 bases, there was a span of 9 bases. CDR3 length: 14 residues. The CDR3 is CASSLDRATYEQYF. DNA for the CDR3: TGTGCCAGCAGCTTAGACAGGGCGACCTACGAGCAGTACTTC.

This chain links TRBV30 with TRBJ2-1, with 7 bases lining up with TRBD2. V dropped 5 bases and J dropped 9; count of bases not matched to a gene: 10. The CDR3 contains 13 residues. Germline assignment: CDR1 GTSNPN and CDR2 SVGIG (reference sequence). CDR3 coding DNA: TGTGCCTGGTCTCCTGGCGGGGGACGTGAGCAGTTCTTC. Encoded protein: CAWSPGGGREQFF.

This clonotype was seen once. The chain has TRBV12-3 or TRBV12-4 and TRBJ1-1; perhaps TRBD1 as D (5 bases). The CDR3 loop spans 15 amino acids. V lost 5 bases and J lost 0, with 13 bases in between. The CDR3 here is CASSTGRYMNTEAFF. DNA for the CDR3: TGTGCCAGCAGTACGGGACGTTACATGAACACTGAAGCTTTCTTT.

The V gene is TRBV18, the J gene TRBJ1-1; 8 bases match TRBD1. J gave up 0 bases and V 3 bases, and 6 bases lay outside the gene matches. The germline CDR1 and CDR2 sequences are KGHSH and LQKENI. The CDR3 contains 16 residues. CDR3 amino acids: CASSPQGAVVNTEAFF. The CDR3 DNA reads TGTGCCAGCTCACCGCAGGGGGCCGTAGTGAACACTGAAGCTTTCTTT. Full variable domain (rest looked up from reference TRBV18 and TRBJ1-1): NAGVMQNPRHLVRRRGQEARLRCSPMKGHSHVYWYRQLPEEGLKFMVYLQKENIIDESGMPKERFSAEFPKEGPSILRIQQVVRGDSAAYFCASSPQGAVVNTEAFFGQGTRLTVV.

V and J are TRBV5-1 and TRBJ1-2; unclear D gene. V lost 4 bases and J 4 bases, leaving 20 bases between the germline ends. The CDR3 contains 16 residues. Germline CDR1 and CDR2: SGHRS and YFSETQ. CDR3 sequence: CASSPGREGFGYGYTF. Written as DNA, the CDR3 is TGCGCCAGCAGCCCAGGTAGGGAGGGCTTCGGCTATGGCTACACCTTC.

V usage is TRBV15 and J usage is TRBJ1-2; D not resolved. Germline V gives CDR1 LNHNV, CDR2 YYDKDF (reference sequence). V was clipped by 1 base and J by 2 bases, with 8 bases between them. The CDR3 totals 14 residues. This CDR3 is CATSRGQPNYGYTF. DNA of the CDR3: TGTGCCACCAGCAGAGGCCAGCCCAACTATGGCTACACCTTC.

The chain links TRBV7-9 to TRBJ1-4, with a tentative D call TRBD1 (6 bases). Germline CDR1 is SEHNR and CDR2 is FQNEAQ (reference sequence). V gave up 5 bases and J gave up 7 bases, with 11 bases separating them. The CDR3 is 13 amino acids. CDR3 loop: CASSLRDTEKLFF. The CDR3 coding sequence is TGTGCCAGCAGCCTACGGGACACTGAAAAACTGTTTTTT.

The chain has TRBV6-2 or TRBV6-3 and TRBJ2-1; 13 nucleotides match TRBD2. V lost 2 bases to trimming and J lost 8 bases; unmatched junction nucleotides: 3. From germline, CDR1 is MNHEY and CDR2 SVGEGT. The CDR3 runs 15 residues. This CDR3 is CASSYRLAGGDEQFF. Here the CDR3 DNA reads TGTGCCAGCAGTTACCGACTAGCGGGAGGAGATGAGCAGTTCTTC.

DNA of the CDR3: TGTGCCAGCAGCCCGGGACAGGGAATCACTGAAGCTTTCTTT. It encodes CASSPGQGITEAFF. The chain couples TRBV12-3 or TRBV12-4 to TRBJ1-1; 9 nucleotides line up with TRBD1. This CDR3 has 14 amino acids. J lost 4 bases, V lost 6 bases, and 6 bases had no gene match.

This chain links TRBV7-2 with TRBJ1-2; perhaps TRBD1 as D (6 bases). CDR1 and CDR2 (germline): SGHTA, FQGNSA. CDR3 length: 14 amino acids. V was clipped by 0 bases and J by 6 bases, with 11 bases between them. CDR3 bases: TGTGCCAGCAGCTTAGCGAACAGGGCGAATGGCTACACCTTC. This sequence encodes CASSLANRANGYTF.

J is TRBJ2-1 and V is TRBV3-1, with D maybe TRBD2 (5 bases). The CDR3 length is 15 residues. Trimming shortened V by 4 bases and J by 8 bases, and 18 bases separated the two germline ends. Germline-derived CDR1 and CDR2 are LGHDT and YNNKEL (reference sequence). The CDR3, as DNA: TGTGCCAGCAGCCGTATTTCCTCGGGGAACCATGAGCAGTTCTTC. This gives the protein CASSRISSGNHEQFF.

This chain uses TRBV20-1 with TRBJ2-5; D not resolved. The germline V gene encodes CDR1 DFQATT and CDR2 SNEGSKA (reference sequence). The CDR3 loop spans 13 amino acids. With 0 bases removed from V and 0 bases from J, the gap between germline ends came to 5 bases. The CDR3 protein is CSARDSNQETQYF. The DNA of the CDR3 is TGCAGTGCTAGAGACAGTAACCAAGAGACCCAGTACTTC.

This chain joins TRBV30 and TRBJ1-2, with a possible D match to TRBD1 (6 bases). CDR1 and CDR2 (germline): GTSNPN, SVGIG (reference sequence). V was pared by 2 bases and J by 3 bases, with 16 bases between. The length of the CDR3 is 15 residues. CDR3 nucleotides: TGTGCCTGGAGTCCCGGGTCAGGGGATGACTATGGCTACACCTTC. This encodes CAWSPGSGDDYGYTF.

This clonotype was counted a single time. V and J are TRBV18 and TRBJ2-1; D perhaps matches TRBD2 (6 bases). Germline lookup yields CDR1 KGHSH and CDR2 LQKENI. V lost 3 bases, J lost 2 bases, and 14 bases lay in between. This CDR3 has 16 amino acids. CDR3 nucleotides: TGTGCCAGCTCACCGGGTGGCGGGAACGCCTACAATGAGCAGTTCTTC. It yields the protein CASSPGGGNAYNEQFF.

The CDR3 here is CASRPSWSSYNEQFF. In nucleotides, the CDR3 is TGTGCCAGCAGACCCAGCTGGAGCTCCTACAATGAGCAGTTCTTC. The chain carries TRBV14 and TRBJ2-1; D gene ambiguous. CDR1 and CDR2 from the germline V gene are SGHDN and FVKESK. Trimming left V 6 bases short and J 0 bases short, with 12 bases between. The CDR3 is 15 residues long. Full variable domain (outside the CDR3, taken from reference TRBV14 and TRBJ2-1): EAGVTQFPSHSVIEKGQTVTLRCDPISGHDNLYWYRRVMGKEIKFLLHFVKESKQDESGMPNNRFLAERTGGTYSTLKVQPAELEDSGVYFCASRPSWSSYNEQFFGPGTRLTVL.

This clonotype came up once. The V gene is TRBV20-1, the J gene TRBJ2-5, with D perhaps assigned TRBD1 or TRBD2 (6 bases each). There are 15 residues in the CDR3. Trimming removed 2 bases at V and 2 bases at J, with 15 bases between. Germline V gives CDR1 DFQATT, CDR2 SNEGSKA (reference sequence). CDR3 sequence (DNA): TGCAGTGCTAGAATCCCTCAGGGGAGGCAAGAGACCCAGTACTTC. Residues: CSARIPQGRQETQYF.

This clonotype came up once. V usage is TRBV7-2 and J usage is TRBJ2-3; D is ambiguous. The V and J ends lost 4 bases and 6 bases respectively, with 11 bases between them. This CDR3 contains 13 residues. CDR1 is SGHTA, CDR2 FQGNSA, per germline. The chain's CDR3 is CASSSYLADTQYF. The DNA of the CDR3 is TGTGCCAGCAGCTCCTATTTAGCCGATACGCAGTATTTT.

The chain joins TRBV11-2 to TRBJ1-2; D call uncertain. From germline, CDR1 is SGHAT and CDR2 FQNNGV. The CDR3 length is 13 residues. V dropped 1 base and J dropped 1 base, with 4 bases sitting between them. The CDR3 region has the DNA TGTGCCAGCAGCTTAGTCAGTAACTATGGCTACACCTTC. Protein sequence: CASSLVSNYGYTF.

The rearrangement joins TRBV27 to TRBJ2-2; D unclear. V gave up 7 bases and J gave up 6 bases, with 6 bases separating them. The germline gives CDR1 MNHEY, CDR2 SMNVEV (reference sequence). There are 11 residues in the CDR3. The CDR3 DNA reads TGTGCCAGCACCAGACCCGGGGAGCTGTTTTTT. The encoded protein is CASTRPGELFF.

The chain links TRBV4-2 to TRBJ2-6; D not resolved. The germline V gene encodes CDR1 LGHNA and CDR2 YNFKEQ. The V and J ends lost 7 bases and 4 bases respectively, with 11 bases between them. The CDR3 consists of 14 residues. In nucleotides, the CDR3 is TGTGCCAGCACCTCACGGAAGGGGGCCAACGTCCTGACTTTC. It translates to CASTSRKGANVLTF.